This record covers a single T cell receptor beta chain. Its antigen is as yet unknown. Germline V gives CDR1 SGHRS, CDR2 YFSETQ. The V end was cut by 5 bases, the J end by 5 bases, with 10 bases between. The CDR3 is 12 residues long. Profiling relied on immunoSEQ multiplex PCR, and the TCRdb table lists in-frame clones only, not all of them. This table has some 50,000 clones, about three quarters appearing once. Autologous stem cell transplantation was followed by relapse in every patient, and brentuximab vedotin exposure varied. Reported best responses ranged across complete response, partial response or progressive disease. This sample was included in a study of PD-1 blockade in classical Hodgkin lymphoma. General study results and limits: Patients newly diagnosed and complete responders had comparable baseline diversity. By C4D1 there was a significant rise in CD4+ TCR diversity but not in CD8+ TCR diversity.

The chain has TRBV5-1 and TRBJ2-5; no firm D call. This TCR was sampled from a human donor with classical Hodgkin lymphoma. The sample consisted of peripheral blood mononuclear cells (PBMCs), taken at baseline. In nucleotides, the CDR3 is TGCGCCAGCAGTTTGCCGACGGAGACCCAGTACTTC. Translated: CASSLPTETQYF.